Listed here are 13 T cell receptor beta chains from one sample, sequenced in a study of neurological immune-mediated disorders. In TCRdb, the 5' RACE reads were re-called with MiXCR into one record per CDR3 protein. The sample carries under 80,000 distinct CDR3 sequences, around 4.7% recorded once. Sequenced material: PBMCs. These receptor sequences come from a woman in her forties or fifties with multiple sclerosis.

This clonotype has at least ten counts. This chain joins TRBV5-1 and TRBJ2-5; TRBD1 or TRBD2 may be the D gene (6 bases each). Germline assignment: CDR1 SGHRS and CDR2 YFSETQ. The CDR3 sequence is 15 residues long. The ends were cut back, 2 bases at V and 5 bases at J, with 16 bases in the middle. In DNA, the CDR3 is TGCGCCAGCAGCTTCGCGGGGCAGGGGATGGAGACCCAGTACTTC. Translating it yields CASSFAGQGMETQYF.

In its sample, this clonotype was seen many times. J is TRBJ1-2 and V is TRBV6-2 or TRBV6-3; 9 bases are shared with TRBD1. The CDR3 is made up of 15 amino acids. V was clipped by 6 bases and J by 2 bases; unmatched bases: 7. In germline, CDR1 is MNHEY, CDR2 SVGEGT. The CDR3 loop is CASRSGQGRNYGYTF. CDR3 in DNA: TGTGCCAGCAGATCTGGACAGGGGAGGAACTATGGCTACACCTTC.

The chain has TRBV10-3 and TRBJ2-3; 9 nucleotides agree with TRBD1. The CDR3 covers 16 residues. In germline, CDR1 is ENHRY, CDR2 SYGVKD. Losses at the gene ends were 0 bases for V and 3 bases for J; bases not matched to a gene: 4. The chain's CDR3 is CAISESRQGGTDTQYF. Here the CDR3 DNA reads TGTGCCATCAGTGAGTCTAGACAGGGGGGTACAGATACGCAGTATTTT.

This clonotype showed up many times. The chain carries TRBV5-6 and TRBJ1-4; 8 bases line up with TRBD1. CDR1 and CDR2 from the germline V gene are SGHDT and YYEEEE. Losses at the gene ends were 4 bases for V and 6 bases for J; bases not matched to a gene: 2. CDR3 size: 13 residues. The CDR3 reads CASSVQGDEKLFF. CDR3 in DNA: TGTGCCAGCAGCGTACAGGGGGATGAAAAACTGTTTTTT.

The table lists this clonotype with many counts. The DNA of the CDR3 is TGTGCCATCAGTGAGTCGAGCGGTGAAGCTTTCTTT. This translates into CAISESSGEAFF. The chain has TRBV10-3 and TRBJ1-1, with D unresolved. The germline V and J ends were trimmed by 0 bases and 7 bases, with 6 bases remaining between them. CDR3 size: 12 residues. Looked up from germline, CDR1 is ENHRY and CDR2 is SYGVKD.

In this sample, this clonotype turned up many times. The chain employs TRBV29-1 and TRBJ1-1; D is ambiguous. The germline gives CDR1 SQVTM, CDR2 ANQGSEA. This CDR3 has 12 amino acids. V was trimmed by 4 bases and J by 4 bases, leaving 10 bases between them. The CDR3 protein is CSVVVGGTEAFF. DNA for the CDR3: TGCAGCGTTGTTGTCGGTGGCACTGAAGCTTTCTTT. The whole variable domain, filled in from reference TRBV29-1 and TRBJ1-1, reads SAVISQKPSRDICQRGTSLTIQCQVDSQVTMMFWYRQQPGQSLTLIATANQGSEATYESGFVIDKFPISRPNLTFSTLTVSNMSPEDSSIYLCSVVVGGTEAFFGQGTRLTVV.

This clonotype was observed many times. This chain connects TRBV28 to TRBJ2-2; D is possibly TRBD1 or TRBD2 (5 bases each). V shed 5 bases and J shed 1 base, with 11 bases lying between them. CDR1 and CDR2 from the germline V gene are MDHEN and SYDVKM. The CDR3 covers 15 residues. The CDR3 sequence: CASSTPGLNTGELFF. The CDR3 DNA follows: TGTGCCAGCAGTACCCCGGGGCTGAACACCGGGGAGCTGTTTTTT.

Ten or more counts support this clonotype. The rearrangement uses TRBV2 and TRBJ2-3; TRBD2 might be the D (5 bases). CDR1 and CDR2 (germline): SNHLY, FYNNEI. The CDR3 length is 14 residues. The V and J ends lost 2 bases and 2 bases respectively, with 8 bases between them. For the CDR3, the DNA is TGTGCCAGCAGTGAACAGCGGATCACAGATACGCAGTATTTT. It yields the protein CASSEQRITDTQYF.

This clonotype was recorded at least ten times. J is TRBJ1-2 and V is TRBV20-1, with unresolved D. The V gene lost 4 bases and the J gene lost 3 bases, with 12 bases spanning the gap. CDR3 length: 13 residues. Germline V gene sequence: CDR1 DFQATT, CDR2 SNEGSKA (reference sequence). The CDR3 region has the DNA TGCAGTGCTAAGCACGGAAGAGACTATGGCTACACCTTC. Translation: CSAKHGRDYGYTF.

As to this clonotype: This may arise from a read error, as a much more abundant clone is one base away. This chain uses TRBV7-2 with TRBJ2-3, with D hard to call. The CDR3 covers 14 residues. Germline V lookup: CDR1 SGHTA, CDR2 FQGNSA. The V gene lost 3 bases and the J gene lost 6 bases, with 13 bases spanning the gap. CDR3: CASSFSRSADTQYF. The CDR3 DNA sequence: TGTGCCAGCAGCTTTTCTCGTAGTGCGGATACGCAGTATTTT. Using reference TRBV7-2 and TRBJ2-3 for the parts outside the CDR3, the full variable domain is GAGVSQSPSNKVTEKGKDVELRCDPISGHTALYWYRQSLGQGLEFLIYFQGNSAPDKSGLPSDRFSAERTGGSVSTLTIQRTQQEDSAVYLCASSFSRSADTQYFGPGTRLTVL.

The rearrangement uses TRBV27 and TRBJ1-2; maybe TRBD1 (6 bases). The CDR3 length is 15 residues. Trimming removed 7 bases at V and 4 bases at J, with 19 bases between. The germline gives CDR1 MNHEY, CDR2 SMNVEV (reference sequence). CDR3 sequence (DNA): TGTGCCAGCAAAGGCTCCGGGACATTCGCCTATGGCTACACCTTC. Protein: CASKGSGTFAYGYTF.

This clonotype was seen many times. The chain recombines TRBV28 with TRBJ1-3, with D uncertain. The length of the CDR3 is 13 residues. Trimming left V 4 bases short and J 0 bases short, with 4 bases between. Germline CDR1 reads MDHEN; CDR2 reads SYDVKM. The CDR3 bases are TGTGCCAGCAGTTACGACTCTGGAAACACCATATATTTT. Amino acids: CASSYDSGNTIYF.

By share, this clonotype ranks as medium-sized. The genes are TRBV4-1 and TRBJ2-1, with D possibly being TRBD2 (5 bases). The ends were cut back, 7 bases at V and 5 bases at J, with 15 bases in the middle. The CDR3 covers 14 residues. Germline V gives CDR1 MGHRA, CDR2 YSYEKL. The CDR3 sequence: CASKSSALDNEQFF. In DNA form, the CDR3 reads TGCGCCAGCAAATCCAGCGCACTAGACAATGAGCAGTTCTTC.